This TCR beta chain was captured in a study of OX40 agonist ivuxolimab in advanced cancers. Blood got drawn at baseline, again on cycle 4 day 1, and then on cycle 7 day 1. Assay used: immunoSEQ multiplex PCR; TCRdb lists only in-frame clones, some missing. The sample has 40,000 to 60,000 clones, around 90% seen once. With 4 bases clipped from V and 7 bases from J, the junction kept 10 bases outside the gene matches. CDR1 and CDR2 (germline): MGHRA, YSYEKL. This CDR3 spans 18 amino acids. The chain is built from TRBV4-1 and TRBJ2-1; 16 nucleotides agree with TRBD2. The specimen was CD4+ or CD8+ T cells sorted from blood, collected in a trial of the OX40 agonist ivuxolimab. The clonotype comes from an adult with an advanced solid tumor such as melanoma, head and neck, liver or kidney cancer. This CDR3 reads CASSRPGLAGGLKNEQFF. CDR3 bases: TGCGCCAGCAGCCGTCCGGGACTAGCGGGGGGGCTGAAAAATGAGCAGTTCTTC.